The source of this TCR beta chain is a study of T-cell memory formation after mild COVID-19 (dated by TCRdb to 2020 to 2022). For context, the study as a whole: Most TCR sequence clusters were specific to one of the two donors. In a couple of donors, T-cell clones that expanded and contracted after mild COVID-19 were tracked by sequencing TCRalpha and TCRbeta repertoires over time. Two young, previously healthy adult volunteers, one female and one male, were included in the cohort.

The full study reports these points: The study included only a couple of mild cases, and larger cohorts that include severe cases with pre-infection samples were judged to be necessary. Contracting CD4+ clones were located mainly in the CM and EM memory subsets, whereas CD8+ clones were found to be enriched in EMRA. From day 15 to 85, contracting clones showed balanced CD4/CD8 phenotypes, whereas a second wave of clones that expanded from day 15 to 37 leaned towards CD4+. The detection of some responding clones in pre-infection memory suggests that pre-existing cross-reactive memory T cells joined the SARS-CoV-2 response. The second-wave clones that peaked on day 37 were not confirmed to be SARS-CoV-2 specific.

The CDR3 holds 13 amino acids from the cysteine to the phenylalanine. Of the read, only the CDR3 DNA is kept; its 39 bases are in frame from base 1. Cut back by 8 bases and 1 base, the V and J ends lie 6 bases apart. This clonotype was detected a few times. Its antigen is not yet known. Base qualities are not at hand, and no much larger clone is one base apart. Ficoll-Paque density gradient centrifugation was the method used to isolate PBMCs. The sequencer was an Illumina NovaSeq 6000. cDNA libraries for TCRalpha and TCRbeta were prepared by 5'RACE using constant-segment primers, with sample barcodes and unique molecular identifiers added. Trizol reagent was used to extract RNA from every sample. Libraries were amplified in two PCR steps, with a second sample barcode and Illumina TruSeq adapters added in the second step. Libraries were sequenced on an Illumina NovaSeq with 2 x 150 bp paired-end reads. From the authors' description of their analysis: Demultiplexing of reads and collapsing into UMI-guided consensus sequences were performed with migec v1.2.7. Using mixcr v2.1.11, the UMI consensuses were aligned to TRA and TRB V and J templates and assembled into clonotypes. A clonotype was counted as expanded or contracted only when both edgeR and NoisET called the clonotype significant, with the noise models trained on biological replicates. For edgeR calls, the cutoffs were a false discovery rate-adjusted p below 0.01 and a log2 fold-change threshold of 1. As an exploratory analysis of dynamics, max-normalized trajectories of the 1000 most abundant clonotypes were examined by PCA with hierarchical clustering. The CD4 or CD8 phenotype of responding clones was assigned using the separately sequenced CD4+ and CD8+ repertoires. TCRdb took the public reads, trimmed them with fastp at Q25, ran MiXCR for clone calling and kept in-frame beta chains. When rows share a CDR3 protein, they turn into one entry using the most common DNA and genes. TCRdb, rather than the study authors, made the V and J calls. Within this sample are a few hundred thousand distinct CDR3 sequences, with more than 9% of them counted one time only. The ten largest clones add up to 3% to 3.5% of the sample.

The receptor was derived from a man younger than 30 who had mild COVID-19 (a few samples of this study predate the infection). The sample titles of this study are shuffled in the database, so cell type and time point are left out; the donor was told from shared clones. The sequence is built from TRBV12-3 or TRBV12-4 and TRBJ2-6; no confident D gene assignment can be made. The sequencing input was PBMCs or a T cell subset sorted from them (not recorded which). The CDR3 loop reads CASWTSGANVLTF. The DNA is TGTGCCAGCTGGACGTCTGGGGCCAACGTCCTGACTTTC.